The clone carrying this T cell receptor (beta chain) appeared once. Its target is not known. The sample comes from a study of T cells in localized non-small cell lung cancer. Whole-study findings and limits: Sequencing was limited to one tumor region, leaving the possibility of heterogeneity open. Elevated blood T cell density was associated with longer overall survival. In adjacent lung appeared a median around 56 of the top 100 tumor clones. Uninvolved adjacent lung showed higher T cell clonality than tumor.

Germline V gives CDR1 SNHLY, CDR2 FYNNEI. CDR3 length equals 14 residues. J lost 3 bases, V lost 5 bases, and 7 bases had no gene match. Sequenced by immunoSEQ multiplex PCR; TCRdb stores in-frame clones only, minus some. The data hold 20,000 to 30,000 clones, with roughly nine tenths observed a single time. The source was peripheral blood, collected before any cancer treatment. The source of this sequence is a woman aged 40-70 years with stage I lung adenocarcinoma. The chain employs TRBV2 and TRBJ2-7; 7 bases map to TRBD1. The CDR3 nucleotides read TGTGCCAGCAGTCCACCGGGACAGAGCTACGAGCAGTACTTC. This gives the protein CASSPPGQSYEQYF.